The 32 T cell receptor beta chains below come from one sample, sequenced in a study of response to subunit inactivated influenza vaccine. TCRdb fed the RT-PCR reads into MiXCR, producing one record per CDR3 protein. The data hold hundreds of thousands of distinct CDR3 sequences, with around 13% observed a single time. The specimen comprised PBMCs from blood, sampled roughly 15 days before vaccination. The receptor source for this set is a man aged 45-60 years who received an inactivated influenza vaccine.

This clonotype was detected only a few times. CDR3 protein: CSAREGGHSDQPQHF. CDR3 nucleotides: TGCAGTGCTAGAGAAGGGGGACACTCGGATCAGCCCCAGCATTTT. V usage is TRBV20-1 and J usage is TRBJ1-5; D is possibly TRBD1 (6 bases). Germline-derived CDR1 and CDR2 are DFQATT and SNEGSKA (reference sequence). The CDR3 spans 15 residues. V shed 0 bases and J shed 5 bases, with 14 bases lying between them.

The genes are TRBV20-1 and TRBJ2-1, with 9 positions matching TRBD2. The germline CDR1 and CDR2 sequences are DFQATT and SNEGSKA (reference sequence). J gave up 0 bases and V 3 bases, and 3 bases lay outside the gene matches. CDR3 length: 15 residues. The CDR3 nucleotides read TGCAGTGCTAGTAGCGGGAGTACCTCCTACAATGAGCAGTTCTTC. It yields the protein CSASSGSTSYNEQFF.

The chain links TRBV5-1 to TRBJ2-1; 7 bases are shared with TRBD2. CDR1 is SGHRS, CDR2 YFSETQ, per germline. This CDR3 contains 15 residues. With 3 bases clipped from V and 3 bases from J, the junction kept 6 bases outside the gene matches. CDR3 sequence reads: CASSSGGLNYNEQFF. Written as DNA, the CDR3 is TGCGCCAGCAGCTCGGGGGGACTGAACTACAATGAGCAGTTCTTC.

The rearrangement uses TRBV7-8 and TRBJ1-1; possibly TRBD1 for D (5 bases). This CDR3 has 12 residues. Per germline, CDR1 SGHVS and CDR2 FQNEAQ. Deletions cut 4 bases from V and 11 bases from J, with 14 bases between. CDR3 DNA: TGTGCCAGCAGCTCGACCGACGGGGGGGCTTTCTTT. Its protein is CASSSTDGGAFF. Supplemented by reference TRBV7-8 and TRBJ1-1, the full variable domain reads GAGVSQSPRYKVAKRGQDVALRCDPISGHVSLFWYQQALGQGPEFLTYFQNEAQLDKSGLPSDRFFAERPEGSVSTLKIQRTQQEDSAVYLCASSSTDGGAFFGQGTRLTVV.

About this clonotype itself: A read error may explain this, as a much larger clone is one base away. V gene TRBV28 combines with J gene TRBJ2-7, with 11 bases aligning to TRBD1. The germline V gene has CDR1 MDHEN and CDR2 SYDVKM. The CDR3 loop spans 16 amino acids. The CDR3 coding sequence is TGTGCCAGCAGCAGAATCGGGACAGGGGGATTCCACGAGCTGTACTTC. It is translated as CASSRIGTGGFHELYF.

V gene TRBV2 combines with J gene TRBJ2-3; 8 positions match TRBD2. Germline lookup yields CDR1 SNHLY and CDR2 FYNNEI. There are 16 residues in the CDR3. The ends lost 2 bases at V and 2 bases at J; junction bases unmatched: 6. The CDR3 DNA follows: TGTGCCAGCAGTGAACCCATAGCGGGAACCACAGATACGCAGTATTTT. It yields the protein CASSEPIAGTTDTQYF.

DNA of the CDR3: TGTGCCATCAGTGACAGGGGGAAGAACACCGGGGAGCTGTTTTTT. Its protein is CAISDRGKNTGELFF. The chain couples TRBV10-3 to TRBJ2-2; TRBD1 agrees at 7 bases. CDR1 is ENHRY and CDR2 is SYGVKD in the germline V gene. The CDR3 has 15 amino acids. V shed 3 bases and J 1 base; nucleotides not matched to a gene: 2.

The chain is built from TRBV4-1 and TRBJ1-6; D unresolved. Germline CDR1 reads MGHRA; CDR2 reads YSYEKL. V lost 8 bases to trimming and J lost 9 bases, with 17 bases between them. This CDR3 region has 14 residues. The CDR3 DNA follows: TGCGCCAGCGGCGACCTTCTACGGCCTTCACCCCTCCACTTT. It encodes CASGDLLRPSPLHF.

The genes are TRBV19 and TRBJ2-1; D is unclear. The CDR3 runs 14 residues. Germline lookup yields CDR1 LNHDA and CDR2 SQIVND (reference sequence). The ends were cut back, 1 base at V and 8 bases at J, with 12 bases in the middle. The CDR3 DNA follows: TGTGCCAGTAGTATAGGGTTGTGGGTGGATGAGCAGTTCTTC. It is translated as CASSIGLWVDEQFF.

This chain links TRBV7-9 with TRBJ2-7; the D call may be TRBD1 or TRBD2 (5 bases each). CDR3 length equals 14 residues. Germline V gene lookup returns CDR1 SEHNR and CDR2 FQNEAQ (reference sequence). Trimming took 6 bases from V and 1 from J, leaving 13 bases between them. The CDR3: CASSLDSGSYEQYF. As DNA, the CDR3 is TGTGCCAGCAGTCTTGACAGCGGATCCTACGAGCAGTACTTC. Drawing the rest from reference TRBV7-9 and TRBJ2-7, the complete variable domain is DTGVSQNPRHKITKRGQNVTFRCDPISEHNRLYWYRQTLGQGPEFLTYFQNEAQLEKSRLLSDRFSAERPKGSFSTLEIQRTEQGDSAMYLCASSLDSGSYEQYFGPGTRLTVT.

Concerning this clonotype itself: One base away lies a much larger clone, so this may be a sequencing read error. V usage is TRBV7-7 and J usage is TRBJ2-5; either TRBD1 or TRBD2 may fit D (5 bases each). The CDR3 has 16 amino acids. Germline CDR1 SSHAT, CDR2 FNYEAQ (reference sequence). The CDR3 DNA is TGTGCTAGCAGCTCCCACCCGGGGCACCGACTGGAGACCCAGTACTTC. Protein sequence: CASSSHPGHRLETQYF.

The table lists this clonotype with many counts. The chain uses TRBV4-1 and TRBJ1-5; D is unclear. The V and J ends lost 0 bases and 3 bases respectively, with 9 bases between them. The CDR3 has 15 amino acids. The germline gives CDR1 MGHRA, CDR2 YSYEKL. In nucleotides, the CDR3 is TGCGCCAGCAGCCAAGAAACGGGGATCAATCAGCCCCAGCATTTT. Translation gives CASSQETGINQPQHF.

This clonotype was observed many times. The chain is built from TRBV12-3 or TRBV12-4 and TRBJ2-3; maybe TRBD2 (6 bases). This CDR3 has 16 amino acids. V was pared by 6 bases and J by 6 bases, with 22 bases between. CDR3 in amino acids: CASSKTLGLHQDTQYF. The CDR3 DNA reads as TGTGCCAGCAGCAAGACCTTGGGACTGCACCAGGATACGCAGTATTTT.

The chain carries TRBV6-1 and TRBJ1-1; 9 bases map to TRBD1. There are 14 residues in the CDR3. Trimming removed 6 bases from V and 2 bases from J; junction bases left unmatched: 4. From germline, CDR1 is MNHNS and CDR2 SASEGT. CDR3 DNA: TGTGCCAGCAGAACCACAGGGGGCAACACTGAAGCTTTCTTT. Translated: CASRTTGGNTEAFF.

The chain joins TRBV28 to TRBJ2-1; a weak D match, TRBD1 (7 bases). CDR3 length equals 13 residues. Trimming removed 8 bases from V and 2 bases from J, with 10 bases in between. The germline V gene has CDR1 MDHEN and CDR2 SYDVKM. The CDR3 reads CASAGQTYNEQFF. CDR3 DNA sequence: TGTGCCAGCGCGGGACAGACCTACAATGAGCAGTTCTTC.

This clonotype occurred a few times. The chain couples TRBV24-1 to TRBJ2-6; D is unresolved. Per the germline V gene, CDR1 is KGHDR and CDR2 is SFDVKD. There are 13 residues in the CDR3. The V and J ends lost 4 bases and 16 bases respectively, with 16 bases between them. This CDR3 reads CATSDHGGPNLTF. The CDR3 DNA reads TGTGCCACCAGTGACCACGGTGGACCAAATCTGACTTTC.

This chain connects TRBV7-3 to TRBJ2-3, with unresolved D. Germline V gives CDR1 SGHTA, CDR2 FQGTGA. This CDR3 has 14 residues. V lost 5 bases and J lost 1, with 10 bases in between. The CDR3 sequence: CASSDVAGTDTQYF. CDR3 nucleotides: TGTGCCAGCAGCGACGTTGCGGGCACAGATACGCAGTATTTT.

This clonotype was counted between two and nine times. One junction end disagrees with the germline gene, perhaps due to a read error. The chain carries TRBV2 and TRBJ2-1, with 8 bases fitting TRBD2. This CDR3 has 19 residues. The germline V gene encodes CDR1 SNHLY and CDR2 FYNNEI. In DNA form, the CDR3 reads TGTACCAGCTGCTTCGGGCCTGTCGGCGGGAGGATACCCTACAATGAGCAGTTCTTC. This codes for CTSCFGPVGGRIPYNEQFF.

CDR3 sequence (DNA): TGCAGCGTTTCCCCGGGGTCCTACGAGCAGTACTTC. It is translated as CSVSPGSYEQYF. V gene TRBV29-1 combines with J gene TRBJ2-7, with a tentative D call TRBD2 (5 bases). Germline CDR1 reads SQVTM; CDR2 reads ANQGSEA. The germline V and J ends were trimmed by 5 bases and 1 base, with 9 bases remaining between them. The CDR3 covers 12 residues.

This clonotype occurred a few times. V is TRBV5-1 and J is TRBJ1-1, with a possible D match to TRBD1 (6 bases). Germline V lookup: CDR1 SGHRS, CDR2 YFSETQ. Trimming removed 4 bases from V and 1 base from J, with 11 bases in between. The CDR3 length is 14 residues. CDR3 sequence reads: CASSHGTTNTEAFF. In DNA form, the CDR3 reads TGCGCCAGCAGCCACGGGACAACGAACACTGAAGCTTTCTTT.

This chain connects TRBV28 to TRBJ1-3, with D unresolved. The germline gives CDR1 MDHEN, CDR2 SYDVKM. V was trimmed by 1 base and J by 0 bases, leaving 4 bases between them. This CDR3 is 14 amino acids long. The CDR3 DNA reads TGTGCCAGCAGTTTATTGATCTCTGGAAACACCATATATTTT. Amino acids: CASSLLISGNTIYF.

In this sample, this clonotype turned up a few times. The V and J genes are TRBV11-2 and TRBJ1-1; D is unclear. Germline assignment: CDR1 SGHAT and CDR2 FQNNGV. V lost 1 base and J lost 4, with 19 bases in between. This CDR3 has 17 residues. The CDR3 is CASSLVPSDLPFTEAFF. Here the CDR3 DNA reads TGTGCCAGCAGCTTAGTCCCTAGCGACCTCCCTTTCACTGAAGCTTTCTTT.

This clonotype was seen at least ten times. The J gene is TRBJ2-5, the V gene TRBV2; TRBD1 matches at 12 bases. Per the germline V gene, CDR1 is SNHLY and CDR2 is FYNNEI. V dropped 6 bases and J dropped 5; count of bases not matched to a gene: 10. This CDR3 is 16 amino acids long. CDR3 coding DNA: TGTGCCAGCAGGGGGACAGGGGGCCCTCGGGCCGAGACCCAGTACTTC. It specifies CASRGTGGPRAETQYF.

In this sample, this clonotype turned up a few times. The rearrangement links TRBV29-1 to TRBJ1-2, with a possible D match to TRBD1 (6 bases). This CDR3 has 11 amino acids. Per germline, CDR1 SQVTM and CDR2 ANQGSEA. Between the trimmed V and J ends, which lost 1 base and 8 bases, there was a span of 8 bases. CDR3 in DNA: TGCAGCGTTGAAGCAGGGGCGGGCTACACCTTC. Translation: CSVEAGAGYTF.

The chain employs TRBV20-1 and TRBJ2-4; possible D gene TRBD1, 5 bases. V dropped 6 bases and J dropped 5 bases, with 20 bases sitting between them. CDR1 is DFQATT and CDR2 is SNEGSKA in the germline V gene (reference sequence). The CDR3 length is 15 residues. This CDR3 reads CSARTAIRGQNIQYF. The CDR3 coding sequence is TGCAGTGCCCGGACCGCAATTAGGGGTCAAAACATTCAGTACTTC.

The chain employs TRBV3-1 and TRBJ1-3; weak D call: TRBD1 (5 bases). Germline loops: CDR1 LGHDT, CDR2 YNNKEL (reference sequence). The CDR3 extends over 15 amino acids. Trimming took 2 bases from V and 0 from J, leaving 8 bases between them. CDR3 sequence (DNA): TGTGCCAGCAGCCAAACAGGCGTCTCTGGAAACACCATATATTTT. It yields the protein CASSQTGVSGNTIYF.

This clonotype appeared many times. V usage is TRBV14 and J usage is TRBJ2-3; D possibly corresponds to TRBD2 (6 bases). The CDR3 is made up of 14 amino acids. In germline, CDR1 is SGHDN, CDR2 FVKESK. V was pared by 5 bases and J by 2 bases, with 11 bases between. CDR3 nucleotide sequence: TGTGCCAGCAGCGTGGAGGGAAACACAGATACGCAGTATTTT. This translates into CASSVEGNTDTQYF.

There are a few counts of this clonotype. The J gene is TRBJ2-7, the V gene TRBV6-5, with a weak D call TRBD1 (6 bases). CDR1 and CDR2 (germline): MNHEY, SVGAGI. The V end lost 4 bases, the J end lost 3 bases, and 10 bases lay between the germline ends. The CDR3 is 13 residues long. CDR3 loop: CASSSHRDYEQYF. CDR3 in DNA: TGTGCCAGCAGTTCTCACAGGGACTACGAGCAGTACTTC.

The rearrangement uses TRBV20-1 and TRBJ2-5; D is unresolved. CDR1 is DFQATT, CDR2 SNEGSKA, per germline (reference sequence). This CDR3 contains 13 residues. Trimming removed 7 bases from V and 0 bases from J, with 12 bases in between. CDR3 loop: CSGESRNQETQYF. The CDR3 nucleotides read TGCAGTGGCGAATCCCGCAACCAAGAGACCCAGTACTTC.

V gene TRBV11-2 combines with J gene TRBJ2-1; D may be TRBD1 or TRBD2 (5 bases each). In germline, CDR1 is SGHAT, CDR2 FQNNGV. V dropped 2 bases and J dropped 1 base, with 15 bases sitting between them. The CDR3 consists of 17 residues. CDR3 sequence: CASSLLFGAGSYNEQFF. The CDR3 DNA reads as TGTGCCAGCAGCTTATTATTCGGGGCAGGGTCCTACAATGAGCAGTTCTTC.

Comments on this clonotype: A clone one base away is much larger, so this may be a read error. V gene TRBV2 combines with J gene TRBJ2-7; 8 bases agree with TRBD2. The CDR3 extends over 12 amino acids. Per the germline V gene, CDR1 is SNHLY and CDR2 is FYNNEI. CDR3 in DNA: TGTGTCAGCGGGGGAAGCTCCTACGAGCAGTACTTC. The encoded protein is CVSGGSSYEQYF.

This clonotype came up a few times. The chain joins TRBV7-2 to TRBJ2-7; TRBD1 matches at 8 bases. Unmatched junction bases numbered 7, after V lost 2 bases and J lost 4 bases. Germline V CDR1 and CDR2: SGHTA, FQGNSA. The CDR3 has 15 residues. This chain's CDR3 is CASSLFWDRSYEQYF. The CDR3 nucleotides are TGTGCCAGCAGCTTATTCTGGGACAGGAGTTACGAGCAGTACTTC.